The present TCR beta chain was sequenced within a study of human T cells and chemical hapten exposure. About the study: Scalp application of diphenylcyclopropenone was performed weekly in patients across the entire roughly 23-week study.

Whole-study results and caveats: More PT1 expanded TCRs went with higher patch test scores.

The time point is: patch test 2, 6 weeks after DPC sensitization. Treatment given: therapeutic diphenylcyclopropenone sensitization with weekly scalp DPC. TCRdb itself ran the RACE reads through MiXCR, one entry per CDR3 protein. The data show over 130,000 distinct CDR3 sequences, about 12% seen once. Remarks on this clonotype: Its cognate antigen is unknown.

The CDR3 has 15 residues. Germline lookup yields CDR1 SQVTM and CDR2 ANQGSEA. Trimming removed 6 bases from V and 5 bases from J; junction bases left unmatched: 12. The TCR originated in a woman aged 45-59 years with alopecia areata. Some clones in this sample may be carry-over from other donors' samples. The chain couples TRBV29-1 to TRBJ2-1; 8 bases are a match to TRBD2. This specimen was whole blood, taken in connection with sensitization to the hapten diphenylcyclopropenone (DPC). The CDR3 nucleotides are TGCAGCGTGACCCTCGTGGGCGGGAGGAACAATGAGCAGTTCTTC. It specifies CSVTLVGGRNNEQFF.